This T cell receptor (beta chain) was profiled in a study of beta chain features in type 1 diabetes. In the study overall: All samples combined gave under 110,000,000 sorted cells for examination. Study conclusions and caveats: A possible short-template PCR bias applies equally to patients and controls. For Type 1 diabetes patients, all four CD4+ subsets carried TCRB CDR3s that were moderately but significantly shorter. Type 1 diabetes patients had VDJ junctions that carried fewer insertions and more deletions.

Turning to this clone: Its target is unknown.

TCRB transcripts that were expressed got sequenced, as all of the isolated RNA had been reverse transcribed. TCRdb keeps only in-frame clones here, not all; method: immunoSEQ multiplex PCR. The data show 250,000 to 350,000 clones, roughly an eighth seen once. This receptor was obtained from a man aged 25 to 40 with type 1 diabetes. The sample taken for sequencing was naive CD4+ T cells from blood.

Here the CDR3 reads CASSLQGTGYGYTF. The CDR3 DNA sequence: TGCGCCAGCAGCCTGCAGGGAACCGGCTATGGCTACACCTTC. The V call is TRBV4-3, the J call TRBJ1-2; TRBD1 is a possible D gene (5 bases). The CDR3 has 14 residues. V dropped 4 bases and J dropped 4 bases, with 13 bases sitting between them. In germline, CDR1 is LGHNA, CDR2 YSLEER.